This T cell receptor (beta chain) was captured in a study of T-cell reconstitution after alpha-beta-depleted transplantation in children. Study-wide points: Expanded clones from the graft, numbering several hundred, reportedly supplied alpha-beta T cells about two months after transplant. After one year, T-cell counts and TCRbeta diversity mostly came from new T cells. Surviving recipient cells, namely T cells and thymic progenitors, were the source of high day-60 TCRbeta diversity in some patients.

The CDR3 runs 15 residues. In germline, CDR1 is SGHTA, CDR2 FQGTGA. The V gene end was trimmed by 1 base and the J gene end by 6 bases; junction bases not matched to a gene: 4. Regarding this clonotype: Its antigen is currently unknown.

Preparation of the TCRbeta library involved a method that used unique molecular identifiers. TCRdb independently ran MiXCR on the PCR reads; one entry per CDR3 protein. The data show about 830,000 distinct CDR3 sequences, roughly 15% seen once. The chain combines TRBV7-3 with TRBJ2-1; 9 bases fit TRBD2. The sequencing used PBMCs, mostly from graft donor cells, collected 360 days after TCRalphabeta/CD19-depleted stem cell transplant. This TCR was sampled from a male patient under 18 who had a stem cell transplant for acute lymphoblastic leukemia, so the T cells may come from the graft donor. The CDR3 here is CASSLSGRAINEQFF. CDR3 coding DNA: TGTGCCAGCAGCTTAAGCGGGAGGGCCATCAATGAGCAGTTCTTC.